This record concerns one T cell receptor beta chain sequence. J lost 0 bases, V lost 4 bases, and 10 bases had no gene match. The CDR3 has 17 amino acids. Germline lookup yields CDR1 SGHNT and CDR2 YYREEE (reference sequence). This specimen comes from a study of blood T cell repertoires in COVID-19. Study-wide context: Specimens from acute and convalescent COVID-19 originated in the United States, Italy and Spain. From T cells, B-cell-depleted T cells, or PBMCs came the material, which was cDNA or gDNA.

Authors' processing steps: Quantification of nucleated cells was approximated via reference gene primer amplification. The repertoire was sequenced with immunoSEQ multiplex PCR; TCRdb's copy has only in-frame clones and lacks some. The DNA gave D and trimming, while V, J and clone size come from that table. The sample lists about 65,000 clones; over 75% were seen once. Sequencing input: peripheral blood. The gene calls are TRBV5-4 and TRBJ1-2; TRBD1 agrees at 9 bases. This sequence originates from an older man with acute or convalescent COVID-19. Here the CDR3 reads CASSRGQGTQANYGYTF. As DNA, the CDR3 is TGTGCCAGCAGCCGCGGACAGGGGACCCAAGCTAACTATGGCTACACCTTC. The variable domain in full, completed from reference TRBV5-4 and TRBJ1-2, reads ETGVTQSPTHLIKTRGQQVTLRCSSQSGHNTVSWYQQALGQGPQFIFQYYREEENGRGNFPPRFSGLQFPNYSSELNVNALELDDSALYLCASSRGQGTQANYGYTFGSGTRLTVV.